The sequence of this T cell receptor beta chain was determined in a study of beta chain features in type 1 diabetes. On this clone: No antigen is known for it.

The germline V gene encodes CDR1 SQVTM and CDR2 ANQGSEA. Trimming removed 4 bases from V and 4 bases from J, with 11 bases in between. This CDR3 region has 13 residues. General study points: PCR might favor shorter templates, but any such skew would affect patients and controls equally. Moderately but significantly shorter TCRB CDR3s were found in Type 1 diabetes patients in all four CD4+ subsets.

Sorted populations all had greater than 95% purity. Sequencing targeted expressed TCRB transcripts, as all isolated RNA had been reverse transcribed. Assay used: immunoSEQ multiplex PCR; TCRdb lists only in-frame clones, some missing. Here the sample spans roughly 380,000 clones, less than 20% being singletons. This chain joins TRBV29-1 and TRBJ1-3; D not certain. The receptor's source is a woman aged 18-29 years in good health. Sequencing used naive CD4+ T cells from blood. CDR3 amino acids: CSVVSLSGNTIYF. CDR3 bases: TGCAGCGTTGTGAGTCTTTCGGGAAACACCATATATTTT.